This TCR beta chain was documented in a study of STAT3 mutations in large granular lymphocyte leukemia. Looking at the study overall: Immunosuppressive therapy was given to more than half of T-LGLL patients. Study observations and caveats: Every T-LGLL patient had at least one immunodominant TCRbeta clonotype.

Data came from immunoSEQ multiplex PCR; TCRdb stores just in-frame clones and leaves some out. The table includes around 29,000 clones, approximately 83% detected once. Comment on this clone: Its matching antigen is unknown.

V gave up 6 bases and J gave up 0 bases, with 8 bases separating them. Germline V gives CDR1 SGHTA, CDR2 FQGTGA. The CDR3 is 14 amino acids. The sample comprised peripheral blood mononuclear cells. The V call is TRBV7-3, the J call TRBJ2-2; tentative D call: TRBD2 (6 bases). The TCR sequence derives from a man aged 60 to 75 with T-cell large granular lymphocyte leukemia. Some clones in this sample may be carry-over from other donors' samples. The CDR3 loop is CASSSGSNTGELFF. The DNA of the CDR3 is TGTGCCAGCAGTAGCGGCTCGAACACCGGGGAGCTGTTTTTT. Full variable domain (missing parts from reference TRBV7-3 and TRBJ2-2): GAGVSQTPSNKVTEKGKYVELRCDPISGHTALYWYRQSLGQGPEFLIYFQGTGAADDSGLPNDRFFAVRPEGSVSTLKIQRTERGDSAVYLCASSSGSNTGELFFGEGSRLTVL.